A single sample is the source of the 32 T cell receptor beta chains below, sequenced in a study of technical replicates of blood from a few donors. Libraries were prepared by immunoSEQ multiplex PCR; TCRdb keeps only in-frame clonotypes and omits some of them. This repertoire shows under 90,000 clones, 90% to 97% found once; its top ten account for 0.2%. The specimen sequenced was T cells isolated from PBMCs. These receptors came from a human donor in good health.

Written as DNA, the CDR3 is TGTGCCAGCAGGGGACAGGGAAACATTCAGTACTTC. Translation gives CASRGQGNIQYF. This sequence joins TRBV27 and TRBJ2-4; 9 nucleotides align to TRBD1. This CDR3 contains 12 residues. Germline V lookup: CDR1 MNHEY, CDR2 SMNVEV (reference sequence). V shed 6 bases, J shed 6 bases, and the junction held 0 bases outside the gene matches.

This clone was seen a single time. The chain recombines TRBV28 with TRBJ1-2; weak D call: TRBD1 (6 bases). CDR1 and CDR2 from the germline V gene are MDHEN and SYDVKM. This CDR3 region has 13 residues. Trimming stripped 6 bases from V and 7 bases from J, with 15 bases between. The CDR3: CASSAVQGSGYTF. The CDR3, as DNA: TGTGCCAGCAGCGCCGTACAGGGCTCTGGCTACACCTTC.

This chain links TRBV11-2 with TRBJ1-6; D is uncertain. This CDR3 spans 16 amino acids. Germline CDR1 SGHAT, CDR2 FQNNGV. Trimming stripped 1 base from V and 5 bases from J, with 12 bases between. The DNA of the CDR3 is TGTGCCAGCAGCTTAGGGGAGAGGTCCGATAATTCACCCCTCCACTTT. This translates into CASSLGERSDNSPLHF. The full variable domain, in which reference TRBV11-2 and TRBJ1-6 provide the parts outside the CDR3, is EAGVAQSPRYKIIEKRQSVAFWCNPISGHATLYWYQQILGQGPKLLIQFQNNGVVDDSQLPKDRFSAERLKGVDSTLKIQPAKLEDSAVYLCASSLGERSDNSPLHFGNGTRLTVT.

The chain is built from TRBV6-1 and TRBJ1-2; D not certain. With 7 bases removed from V and 6 bases from J, the gap between germline ends came to 18 bases. The CDR3 has 14 residues. The V gene's germline CDR1 is MNHNS and CDR2 SASEGT. CDR3 protein: CASITDLRGHGYTF. Here the CDR3 DNA reads TGTGCCAGCATAACGGACCTACGAGGGCATGGCTACACCTTC.

The DNA for the CDR3 is TGTGCCAGCAGTTACTGGCCCAATCAGCCCCAGCATTTT. It specifies CASSYWPNQPQHF. V is TRBV6-5 and J is TRBJ1-5; D gene uncertain. The V gene's germline CDR1 is MNHEY and CDR2 SVGAGI. The CDR3 runs to 13 residues. V was shortened by 1 base and J by 3 bases, with 4 bases between the two germline ends.

This chain links TRBV10-1 with TRBJ1-4; 8 bases are shared with TRBD1. Losses at the gene ends were 2 bases for V and 6 bases for J; bases not matched to a gene: 2. CDR1 is WNHNN and CDR2 is SYGVQD in the germline V gene (reference sequence). The CDR3 covers 14 residues. The CDR3 here is CASSETGGDEKLFF. CDR3 DNA sequence: TGCGCCAGCAGTGAGACAGGGGGAGATGAAAAACTGTTTTTT.

The chain joins TRBV5-8 to TRBJ2-7; D unclear. This CDR3 is built from 13 residues. The germline V and J ends were trimmed by 3 bases and 4 bases, with 11 bases remaining between them. Germline V gives CDR1 SGHTS, CDR2 YDEGEE. The CDR3 region is CASSSSVSYEQYF. CDR3 bases: TGTGCCAGCAGCTCTTCAGTCTCATACGAGCAGTACTTC.

This chain uses TRBV5-1 with TRBJ2-3; 7 bases line up with TRBD2. The CDR3 has 14 residues. Losses at the gene ends were 6 bases for V and 0 bases for J; bases not matched to a gene: 4. The germline V gene encodes CDR1 SGHRS and CDR2 YFSETQ. CDR3 sequence: CASKSGASTDTQYF. DNA of the CDR3: TGCGCCAGCAAAAGCGGGGCCAGCACAGATACGCAGTATTTT.

This clone was picked up a small number of times. The gene calls are TRBV4-2 and TRBJ1-4; 7 nucleotides match TRBD1. Unmatched junction bases numbered 1, after V lost 1 base and J lost 5 bases. The CDR3 length is 14 residues. Germline CDR1 and CDR2: LGHNA and YNFKEQ. CDR3 in DNA: TGTGCCAGCAGCCAAGGGACAGGAAATGAAAAACTGTTTTTT. It encodes CASSQGTGNEKLFF.

The chain joins TRBV6-5 to TRBJ1-5; 9 positions agree with TRBD1. From germline, CDR1 is MNHEY and CDR2 SVGAGI. The trim removed 6 bases at V and 7 bases at J, leaving 10 bases unmatched. This CDR3 comprises 15 residues. The CDR3 protein is CASRGTGSLWQPQHF. The DNA of the CDR3 is TGTGCCAGCAGGGGGACAGGGAGCCTATGGCAGCCCCAGCATTTT.

The chain joins TRBV2 to TRBJ2-2; D is possibly TRBD2 (6 bases). V shed 6 bases and J shed 4 bases, with 15 bases lying between them. This CDR3 spans 15 amino acids. Germline V lookup: CDR1 SNHLY, CDR2 FYNNEI. CDR3 amino acids: CASRPPGLTTGELFF. The CDR3 nucleotides read TGTGCCAGCAGACCTCCGGGACTTACCACCGGGGAGCTGTTTTTT.

The chain joins TRBV5-1 to TRBJ2-3; D is ambiguous. The CDR3 has 15 residues. V lost 0 bases, J lost 2 bases, and 10 bases lay in between. Germline values: CDR1 SGHRS, CDR2 YFSETQ. The CDR3 reads CASSLGPIVTDTQYF. The CDR3 nucleotides read TGCGCCAGCAGCTTGGGGCCCATCGTCACAGATACGCAGTATTTT.

The chain links TRBV14 to TRBJ2-1; perhaps TRBD2 as D (6 bases). Per the germline V gene, CDR1 is SGHDN and CDR2 is FVKESK. This CDR3 spans 15 amino acids. V shed 8 bases and J shed 0 bases, with 14 bases lying between them. The CDR3 region is CASRTLGGSYNEQFF. CDR3 nucleotides: TGTGCCAGCCGAACCCTGGGGGGCTCCTACAATGAGCAGTTCTTC.

The V and J genes are TRBV5-5 and TRBJ1-5, with TRBD1 matching over 7 bases. The CDR3 has 13 residues. V shed 2 bases, J shed 6 bases, and the junction held 2 bases outside the gene matches. CDR1 SGHKS and CDR2 YYEKEE come from the germline V gene (reference sequence). For the CDR3, the DNA is TGTGCCAGCAGCTTTTCAGGGGGTCAGCCCCAGCATTTT. This translates into CASSFSGGQPQHF. Together with reference TRBV5-5 and TRBJ1-5, the CDR3 gives the full variable domain: DAGVTQSPTHLIKTRGQQVTLRCSPISGHKSVSWYQQVLGQGPQFIFQYYEKEERGRGNFPDRFSARQFPNYSSELNVNALLLGDSALYLCASSFSGGQPQHFGDGTRLSIL.

The chain carries TRBV4-1 and TRBJ2-1; 7 nucleotides agree with TRBD1. This CDR3 region has 18 residues. The germline CDR1 and CDR2 sequences are MGHRA and YSYEKL. Germline trimming cut 2 bases from V and 5 bases from J; bases unmatched to any gene: 15. The CDR3 sequence: CASSQMIPDRARDNEQFF. The CDR3, as DNA: TGCGCCAGCAGCCAAATGATCCCCGACAGGGCTCGCGACAATGAGCAGTTCTTC.

This chain joins TRBV27 and TRBJ1-4, with TRBD1 matching 7 bases. With 3 bases clipped from V and 6 bases from J, the junction kept 4 bases outside the gene matches. CDR1 MNHEY and CDR2 SMNVEV come from the germline V gene (reference sequence). The CDR3 loop spans 14 amino acids. The DNA for the CDR3 is TGTGCCAGCAGTTTTGGGACAGCCGATGAAAAACTGTTTTTT. This gives the protein CASSFGTADEKLFF.

The V gene is TRBV6-6, the J gene TRBJ2-7; TRBD2 matches at 7 bases. Germline V CDR1 and CDR2: MNHNY, SVGAGI (reference sequence). With 2 bases clipped from V and 6 bases from J, the junction kept 1 base outside the gene matches. The CDR3 consists of 12 residues. The CDR3 region is CASSYGGGEQYF. CDR3 nucleotides: TGTGCCAGCAGTTACGGGGGGGGCGAGCAGTACTTC.

The rearrangement links TRBV13 to TRBJ2-1; D not certain. The CDR3 runs 14 residues. Trimming cost V 2 bases and J 5 bases, with 10 bases left between them. The germline V gene has CDR1 PRHDT and CDR2 FYEKMQ (reference sequence). The CDR3 region is CASSLPNFNNEQFF. The CDR3 region has the DNA TGTGCCAGCAGCTTACCAAACTTCAACAATGAGCAGTTCTTC.

The chain is built from TRBV4-1 and TRBJ1-4; D ambiguous. Trimming removed 1 base at V and 0 bases at J, with 9 bases between. The CDR3 runs to 16 residues. In germline, CDR1 is MGHRA, CDR2 YSYEKL. Here the CDR3 reads CASSQAQRATNEKLFF. CDR3 nucleotide sequence: TGCGCCAGCAGCCAAGCCCAGCGAGCAACTAATGAAAAACTGTTTTTT.

The chain employs TRBV4-1 and TRBJ1-2; a weak D match, TRBD1 (5 bases). The germline gives CDR1 MGHRA, CDR2 YSYEKL. The CDR3 loop spans 15 amino acids. V was trimmed by 1 base and J by 4 bases, leaving 13 bases between them. In DNA form, the CDR3 reads TGCGCCAGCAGCCAAGGCGGGGGTGTTCGCTATGGCTACACCTTC. Encoded protein: CASSQGGGVRYGYTF.

In its sample, this clone was seen once. The chain carries TRBV2 and TRBJ1-5; D gene uncertain. V lost 3 bases and J 0 bases, leaving 9 bases between the germline ends. The CDR3 is 15 residues long. The germline V gene has CDR1 SNHLY and CDR2 FYNNEI. CDR3 amino acids: CASSDAAYSNQPQHF. The CDR3 DNA sequence: TGTGCCAGCAGTGACGCGGCCTATAGCAATCAGCCCCAGCATTTT.

This chain uses TRBV28 with TRBJ2-3; maybe TRBD2 (7 bases). CDR1 is MDHEN and CDR2 is SYDVKM in the germline V gene. V shed 7 bases and J shed 7 bases, with 24 bases lying between them. CDR3 length equals 16 residues. CDR3 in DNA: TGTGCCAGCACTCCGAAGGGGGGAGGGCCGGGGAATACGCAGTATTTT. Protein product: CASTPKGGGPGNTQYF.

The chain is built from TRBV13 and TRBJ1-6, with TRBD1 matching over 7 bases. The germline gives CDR1 PRHDT, CDR2 FYEKMQ (reference sequence). V lost 5 bases and J lost 4; bases outside the gene matches: 23. CDR3 size: 21 residues. CDR3 sequence: CASSGGDQQLPGQHYNSPLHF. The CDR3 DNA sequence: TGTGCCAGCAGCGGCGGGGACCAGCAGCTTCCGGGACAGCATTATAATTCACCCCTCCACTTT.

The J gene is TRBJ1-2, the V gene TRBV5-6; 8 positions agree with TRBD1. V shed 4 bases and J 1 base; nucleotides not matched to a gene: 6. The CDR3 is 15 amino acids. Germline V gene lookup returns CDR1 SGHDT and CDR2 YYEEEE. The CDR3 region is CASSPKDRDNYGYTF. The DNA of the CDR3 is TGTGCCAGCAGCCCGAAGGACAGGGATAACTATGGCTACACCTTC.

The chain has TRBV14 and TRBJ1-2, with unresolved D. The CDR3 extends over 15 amino acids. Germline CDR1 and CDR2: SGHDN and FVKESK. Trimming stripped 1 base from V and 5 bases from J, with 14 bases between. CDR3 in amino acids: CASSQVLSGFYGYTF. In nucleotides, the CDR3 is TGTGCCAGCAGCCAAGTACTTTCGGGGTTTTATGGCTACACCTTC.

The chain uses TRBV27 and TRBJ2-7; 8 nucleotides agree with TRBD1. V gave up 8 bases and J gave up 6 bases; unmatched junction bases: 12. In germline, CDR1 is MNHEY, CDR2 SMNVEV (reference sequence). The CDR3 sequence is 14 residues long. This chain's CDR3 is CASSFDRGFSEQYF. The DNA for the CDR3 is TGTGCCAGCTCGTTTGACAGGGGTTTTAGCGAGCAGTACTTC.

The chain is built from TRBV27 and TRBJ1-5; D is unclear. The V and J ends lost 0 bases and 6 bases respectively, with 21 bases between them. Germline lookup yields CDR1 MNHEY and CDR2 SMNVEV (reference sequence). The length of the CDR3 is 18 residues. The DNA of the CDR3 is TGTGCCAGCAGTTTATCCCCCACAAGGGTAGGGAGGAGTCAGCCCCAGCATTTT. Its protein product is CASSLSPTRVGRSQPQHF.

The chain combines TRBV28 with TRBJ1-4; 10 bases are shared with TRBD1. With V trimmed by 3 bases and J by 7 bases, 2 bases remained unmatched. The CDR3 loop spans 14 amino acids. The germline V gene has CDR1 MDHEN and CDR2 SYDVKM. The CDR3 bases are TGTGCCAGCAGTTTGGGGACAGGGGTTGAAAAACTGTTTTTT. This sequence encodes CASSLGTGVEKLFF.

The chain uses TRBV27 and TRBJ1-2; D is ambiguous. Germline-derived CDR1 and CDR2 are MNHEY and SMNVEV (reference sequence). With 3 bases removed from V and 11 bases from J, the gap between germline ends came to 19 bases. CDR3 length: 14 amino acids. DNA of the CDR3: TGTGCCAGCAGTTTTTTGGGCCGGGAGGGTGATTACACCTTC. The encoded protein is CASSFLGREGDYTF.

The J gene is TRBJ2-7, the V gene TRBV25-1, with 9 bases that match TRBD1. The V and J ends lost 4 bases and 6 bases, in that order; junction bases with no gene match: 10. The length of the CDR3 is 15 residues. Germline CDR1 MGHDK, CDR2 SYGVNS. CDR3 amino acids: CASSGPGQGKFEQYF. The CDR3 bases are TGTGCCAGCAGTGGGCCGGGACAGGGTAAATTCGAGCAGTACTTC.

V is TRBV25-1 and J is TRBJ1-2; possible D gene TRBD1, 5 bases. Germline CDR1 MGHDK, CDR2 SYGVNS. Trimming shortened V by 1 base and J by 6 bases, and 6 bases separated the two germline ends. The CDR3 runs to 12 residues. CDR3 sequence reads: CASSEWGDGYTF. The CDR3 nucleotides are TGTGCCAGCAGTGAATGGGGGGATGGCTACACCTTC.

The rearrangement joins TRBV27 to TRBJ1-5, with D possibly matching TRBD1 (6 bases). Looked up from germline, CDR1 is MNHEY and CDR2 is SMNVEV (reference sequence). Deletions cut 5 bases from V and 0 bases from J, with 23 bases between. The CDR3 loop spans 19 amino acids. CDR3 sequence reads: CASSPIAGADGYSNQPQHF. Written as DNA, the CDR3 is TGTGCCAGCAGTCCCATCGCAGGGGCGGACGGGTATAGCAATCAGCCCCAGCATTTT.